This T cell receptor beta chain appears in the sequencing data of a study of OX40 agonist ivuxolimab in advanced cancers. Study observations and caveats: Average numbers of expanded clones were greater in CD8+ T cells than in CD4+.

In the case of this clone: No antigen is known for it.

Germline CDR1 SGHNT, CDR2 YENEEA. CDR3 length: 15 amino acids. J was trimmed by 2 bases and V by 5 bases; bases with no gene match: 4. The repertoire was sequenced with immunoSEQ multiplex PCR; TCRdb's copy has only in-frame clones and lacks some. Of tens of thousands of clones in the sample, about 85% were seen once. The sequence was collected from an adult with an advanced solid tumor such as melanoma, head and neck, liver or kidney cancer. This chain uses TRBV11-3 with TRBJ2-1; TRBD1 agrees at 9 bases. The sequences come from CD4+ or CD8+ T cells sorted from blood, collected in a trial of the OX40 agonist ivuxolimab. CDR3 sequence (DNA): TGTGCCAGCAGCCGCCGACAGGGGGCCTACAATGAGCAGTTCTTC. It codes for CASSRRQGAYNEQFF.